The 5 T cell receptor beta chains presented below share a single source sample, sequenced in a study of blood T cell repertoires in COVID-19. The table came from immunoSEQ multiplex PCR; TCRdb's copy has only in-frame clones and leaves some out. The sample lists roughly 91,000 clones; over 80% were seen once. The specimen was peripheral blood. These receptors all stem from a man aged 65 to 85 with active or convalescent COVID-19.

The CDR3 DNA follows: TGTGCTAGTGGTTTGGGCGGCCCTAGCCGTCCCGGGGAGCTGTTTTTT. Protein: CASGLGGPSRPGELFF. The gene calls are TRBV12-5 and TRBJ2-2; tentatively, D is TRBD2 (5 bases). V lost 1 base to trimming and J lost 6 bases, with 15 bases between them. CDR1 and CDR2 (germline): LGHNT, FRNRAP. There are 16 residues in the CDR3. Together with reference TRBV12-5 and TRBJ2-2, the CDR3 gives the full variable domain: DARVTQTPRHKVTEMGQEVTMRCQPILGHNTVFWYRQTMMQGLELLAYFRNRAPLDDSGMPKDRFSAEMPDATLATLKIQPSEPRDSAVYFCASGLGGPSRPGELFFGEGSRLTVL.

This chain links TRBV30 with TRBJ2-3, with 14 bases identical to TRBD2. The CDR3 runs 15 residues. The J segment lost 4 bases and the V segment lost 4 bases, leaving 4 bases of the junction unmatched. The germline gives CDR1 GTSNPN, CDR2 SVGIG (reference sequence). CDR3: CAWNWGLAGADTQYF. The CDR3 region has the DNA TGTGCCTGGAATTGGGGACTAGCGGGGGCAGATACGCAGTATTTT.

The chain is built from TRBV2 and TRBJ2-5; TRBD1 matches 7 bases. The germline V gene has CDR1 SNHLY and CDR2 FYNNEI. The CDR3 totals 13 residues. The V and J ends lost 6 bases and 4 bases, in that order; junction bases with no gene match: 5. CDR3 coding DNA: TGTGCCAGCAGAGGGACAGTTGGAGAGACCCAGTACTTC. It encodes CASRGTVGETQYF.

V is TRBV6-5 and J is TRBJ1-1; TRBD1 matches 7 bases. The germline CDR1 and CDR2 sequences are MNHEY and SVGAGI. Germline trimming cut 0 bases from V and 1 base from J; bases unmatched to any gene: 2. The CDR3 consists of 15 residues. The CDR3 coding sequence is TGTGCCAGCAGTTACTCGGGACAGACGAACACTGAAGCTTTCTTT. This encodes CASSYSGQTNTEAFF.

This clone showed up just once. J is TRBJ2-1 and V is TRBV28, with D possibly being TRBD1 (7 bases). Trimming cost V 5 bases and J 7 bases, with 21 bases left between them. Germline-derived CDR1 and CDR2 are MDHEN and SYDVKM. The CDR3 spans 16 residues. The CDR3 here is CASSPGGMTGVNEQFF. The CDR3 DNA reads TGTGCCAGCAGTCCAGGGGGGATGACAGGCGTTAATGAGCAGTTCTTC.